A selection of T cell receptor beta chains follows, all from one sample in a study of T cell repertoires in cytomegalovirus infection. MiXCR was run by TCRdb on the reads, yielding one entry per CDR3 protein. The sample includes nearly 450,000 distinct CDR3 sequences, roughly a third of them seen just once. The sample consisted of PBMCs. Source of these receptors: a human donor in good health (CMV status not recorded). Some clones in this sample may be carry-over from other donors' samples. The CDR3 runs from the conserved cysteine through the conserved F or W. The D gene is left open where the match is weak. The size entry is marked missing in some rows and otherwise reads once, few, many or a size class.

abundance | d_gene | j_gene | len | v_gene | CDR3aa | CDR3nt
NA | TRBD1 | TRBJ2-7 | 13 | TRBV28 | CASKGTGKVEQYF | TGTGCCAGCAAGGGGACAGGGAAGGTCGAGCAGTACTTC
many | NA | TRBJ1-1 | 15 | TRBV7-6 | CASSSSPGPNTEAFF | TGTGCCAGCAGCTCCAGCCCAGGGCCCAACACTGAAGCTTTCTTT
NA | NA | TRBJ1-1 | 14 | TRBV19 | CASSQRPRGAEAFF | TGTGCCAGTAGTCAACGGCCCCGGGGAGCTGAAGCTTTCTTT
NA | NA | TRBJ1-5 | 16 | TRBV6-2/TRBV6-3 | CASSFYGGGSVQPQHF | TGTGCCAGCAGTTTCTATGGAGGAGGTTCGGTTCAGCCCCAGCATTTT
many | NA | TRBJ1-1 | 17 | TRBV7-2 | CASTLNGRTGPYLGAFF | TGTGCCAGCACCCTAAATGGAAGAACCGGGCCCTACCTGGGCGCTTTCTTT
NA | NA | TRBJ1-1 | 13 | TRBV12-3/TRBV12-4 | CASSFKENTEAFF | TGTGCCAGCAGTTTTAAAGAGAACACTGAAGCTTTCTTT
NA | NA | TRBJ2-1 | 14 | TRBV2 | CARRLGGAYNEQFF | TGTGCCAGAAGATTGGGGGGTGCCTACAATGAGCAGTTCTTC
NA | NA | TRBJ2-1 | 13 | TRBV19 | CASAGAVGNEQFF | TGTGCCAGTGCAGGGGCCGTTGGAAATGAGCAGTTCTTC
NA | NA | TRBJ2-5 | 16 | TRBV7-6 | CASSLQASGEVETQYF | TGTGCCAGCAGCTTACAAGCCTCCGGGGAGGTAGAGACCCAGTACTTC
NA | TRBD1 | TRBJ1-3 | 14 | TRBV12-3/TRBV12-4 | CASRDGTVGNTIYF | TGTGCCAGCAGGGACGGGACAGTAGGAAACACCATATATTTT
NA | TRBD1 | TRBJ2-3 | 14 | TRBV29-1 | CSVEGDRGTDTQYF | TGCAGCGTTGAAGGTGACAGGGGGACAGATACGCAGTATTTT
many | NA | TRBJ1-6 | 15 | TRBV7-9 | CASSLAPSGNSPLHF | TGTGCCAGCAGCTTAGCACCTAGTGGTAATTCACCCCTCCACTTT
NA | NA | TRBJ2-5 | 14 | TRBV14 | CASSQGRVKETQYF | TGTGCCAGCAGCCAAGGGAGGGTTAAAGAGACCCAGTACTTC
once | TRBD1 | TRBJ2-7 | 18 | TRBV6-1 | CASSHRRQGFYVSYEQYF | TGTGCCAGCAGCCACCGTAGACAGGGGTTCTACGTCTCCTACGAGCAGTACTTC
NA | NA | TRBJ1-3 | 16 | TRBV12-3/TRBV12-4 | CASSFGRAGSGNTMYF | TGTGCCAGCAGTTTTGGTAGAGCCGGATCTGGAAACACCATGTATTTT
NA | TRBD2 | TRBJ2-3 | 15 | TRBV6-2/TRBV6-3 | CASSYGLANTDTQYF | TGTGCCAGCAGTTACGGACTAGCGAACACAGATACGCAGTATTTT
NA | NA | TRBJ2-3 | 16 | TRBV12-3/TRBV12-4 | CASSLSGTENSDTQYF | TGTGCCAGCAGTTTATCCGGGACGGAGAATTCAGATACGCAGTATTTT
few | NA | TRBJ2-2 | 15 | TRBV6-5 | CASRSRDINTGELFF | TGTGCCAGCAGATCCCGGGACATCAACACCGGGGAGCTGTTTTTT
NA | TRBD1 | TRBJ1-3 | 13 | TRBV12-3/TRBV12-4 | CASKRTGENTIYF | TGTGCCAGCAAACGGACAGGGGAGAACACCATATATTTT
NA | NA | TRBJ1-2 | 12 | TRBV19 | CASEGRNYGYTF | TGTGCCAGTGAAGGACGGAACTATGGCTACACCTTC
few | TRBD1 | TRBJ2-1 | 16 | TRBV12-3/TRBV12-4 | CASSPTGVVSLNEQFF | TGTGCCAGCAGTCCTACAGGGGTCGTTTCCCTCAATGAGCAGTTCTTC
many | NA | TRBJ2-1 | 15 | TRBV6-5 | CASSTGFFSYNEQFF | TGTGCCAGCAGTACGGGATTTTTCTCCTACAATGAGCAGTTCTTC
NA | TRBD1 | TRBJ2-7 | 14 | TRBV27 | CASKLSGTGGGQYF | TGTGCCAGCAAACTTTCTGGGACAGGAGGAGGGCAGTACTTC
NA | NA | TRBJ1-3 | 14 | TRBV4-1 | CAGSQERARDTICF | TGCGCCGGAAGCCAAGAACGGGCCCGCGACACCATATGTTTT
few | TRBD1 | TRBJ1-1 | 17 | TRBV19 | CASSIRSRGQMNTEAFF | TGTGCCAGTAGTATTAGGTCTCGGGGACAGATGAACACTGAAGCTTTCTTT
many | NA | TRBJ1-5 | 17 | TRBV7-2 | CASSLGGGGISNQPQHF | TGTGCCAGCAGCTTAGGTGGCGGGGGCATAAGCAATCAGCCCCAGCATTTT
few | TRBD1 | TRBJ1-1 | 15 | TRBV6-6 | CASSSDRAMGTEAFF | TGTGCCAGCAGTTCGGACAGGGCGATGGGCACTGAAGCTTTCTTT
many | TRBD1 | TRBJ2-3 | 20 | TRBV28 | CASSSLMEKGATDGADTQYF | TGTGCCAGCAGTTCCCTGATGGAGAAGGGGGCCACAGACGGGGCAGATACGCAGTATTTT
few | TRBD2 | TRBJ2-5 | 15 | TRBV20-1 | CSAHTSGGLQETQYF | TGCAGTGCCCACACTAGCGGGGGGCTCCAAGAGACCCAGTACTTC
NA | NA | TRBJ2-1 | 12 | TRBV5-1 | CASSLGVTEQFF | TGCGCCAGCAGCCTGGGGGTTACTGAGCAGTTCTTC
NA | NA | TRBJ1-5 | 16 | TRBV15 | CATSRDRTGSNQPQHF | TGTGCCACCAGCAGAGATCGAACAGGGAGCAATCAGCCCCAGCATTTT
many | TRBD2 | TRBJ2-3 | 17 | TRBV12-3/TRBV12-4 | CASSLRLAGVNTDTQYF | TGTGCCAGCAGTCTCCGACTAGCGGGGGTTAACACAGATACGCAGTATTTT